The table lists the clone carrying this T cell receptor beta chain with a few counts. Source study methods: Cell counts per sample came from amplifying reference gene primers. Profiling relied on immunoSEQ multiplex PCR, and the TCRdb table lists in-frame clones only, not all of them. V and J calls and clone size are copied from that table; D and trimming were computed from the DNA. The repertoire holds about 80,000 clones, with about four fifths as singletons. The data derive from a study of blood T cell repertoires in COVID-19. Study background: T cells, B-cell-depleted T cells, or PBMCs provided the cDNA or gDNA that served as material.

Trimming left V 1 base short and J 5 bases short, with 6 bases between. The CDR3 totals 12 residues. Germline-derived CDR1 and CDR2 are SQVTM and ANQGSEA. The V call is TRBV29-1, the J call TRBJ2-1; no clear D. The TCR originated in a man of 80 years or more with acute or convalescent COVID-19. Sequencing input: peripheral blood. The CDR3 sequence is CSVEVRNNEQFF. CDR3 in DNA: TGCAGCGTTGAAGTGCGGAACAATGAGCAGTTCTTC.